This T cell receptor beta chain appears in the sequencing data of a study of T-cell memory formation after mild COVID-19. Overall study context: TCR clusters were mostly confined to one donor each.

V dropped 4 bases and J dropped 4 bases, with 9 bases sitting between them. This CDR3 is 13 amino acids long. Germline CDR1 SGHVS, CDR2 FNYEAQ. MiXCR, applied by TCRdb to the 5' RACE reads, yields one record per CDR3 protein. The sample contains around 250,000 distinct CDR3 sequences, around 15% of which appear only once. Regarding the study as a whole: Some SARS-CoV-2-responding clones were already detected in memory before infection.

In the case of this clonotype: Its antigen is not known.

The sample consisted of PBMCs or a T cell subset sorted from them (not recorded which). The receptor was derived from a man aged 18 to 29 who had mild COVID-19 (a few samples of this study predate the infection). Cell type and time point are not known. This chain joins TRBV7-6 and TRBJ2-3; either TRBD1 or TRBD2 may supply D (6 bases each). CDR3 nucleotides: TGTGCCAGCAGCTGGGGGGCTCCAGATACGCAGTATTTT. Its translation is CASSWGAPDTQYF.